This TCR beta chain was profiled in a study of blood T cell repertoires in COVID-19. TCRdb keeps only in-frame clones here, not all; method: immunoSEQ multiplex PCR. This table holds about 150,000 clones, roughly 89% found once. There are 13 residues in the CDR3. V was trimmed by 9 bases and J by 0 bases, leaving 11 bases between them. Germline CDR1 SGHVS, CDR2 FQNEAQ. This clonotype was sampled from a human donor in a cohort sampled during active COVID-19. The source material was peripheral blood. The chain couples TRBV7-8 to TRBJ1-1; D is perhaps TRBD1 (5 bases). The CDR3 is CASKPGVNTEAFF. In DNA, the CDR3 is TGTGCCAGTAAACCGGGGGTGAACACTGAAGCTTTCTTT.